This TCR beta chain stems from a study of cytomegalovirus exposure and HLA in healthy donors. Study background: As released early, the data held some 80 million unique TCRs from HLA-typed donors.

Primers: 60 Vbeta forward and 13 Jbeta reverse. Method: immunoSEQ multiplex PCR; TCRdb's copy keeps in-frame clones and lacks some. The data hold under 150,000 clones, with around three quarters observed a single time. The origin of this receptor is a young man in good health and CMV-seronegative. The source material was PBMCs.

CDR3 residues: CASRPGQGTNTIYF. The CDR3 DNA sequence: TGTGCCAGCAGACCGGGACAGGGGACTAACACCATATATTTT. V usage is TRBV14 and J usage is TRBJ1-3, with 10 bases that match TRBD1. This CDR3 has 14 residues. After removal of 6 bases from V and 7 bases from J, the junction contained 6 bases not matched to a gene. Germline assignment: CDR1 SGHDN and CDR2 FVKESK.